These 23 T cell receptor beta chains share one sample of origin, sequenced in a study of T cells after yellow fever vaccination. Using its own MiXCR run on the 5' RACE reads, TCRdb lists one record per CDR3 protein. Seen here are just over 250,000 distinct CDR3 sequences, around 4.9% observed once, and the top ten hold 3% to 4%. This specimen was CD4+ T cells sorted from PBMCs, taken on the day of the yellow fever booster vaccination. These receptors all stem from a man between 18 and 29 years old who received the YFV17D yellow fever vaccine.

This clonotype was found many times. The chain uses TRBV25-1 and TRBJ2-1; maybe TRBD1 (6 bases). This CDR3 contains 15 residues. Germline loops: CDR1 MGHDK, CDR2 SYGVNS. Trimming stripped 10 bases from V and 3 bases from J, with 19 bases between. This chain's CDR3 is CATLRDTLGYNEQFF. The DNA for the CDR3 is TGTGCCACCCTCCGGGACACCCTTGGCTACAATGAGCAGTTCTTC.

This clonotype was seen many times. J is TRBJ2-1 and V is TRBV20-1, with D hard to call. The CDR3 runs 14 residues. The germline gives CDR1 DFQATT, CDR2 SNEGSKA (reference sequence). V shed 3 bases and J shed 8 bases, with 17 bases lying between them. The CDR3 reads CSASVSLVSDEQFF. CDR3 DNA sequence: TGCAGTGCTAGTGTAAGTCTAGTCAGCGATGAGCAGTTCTTC.

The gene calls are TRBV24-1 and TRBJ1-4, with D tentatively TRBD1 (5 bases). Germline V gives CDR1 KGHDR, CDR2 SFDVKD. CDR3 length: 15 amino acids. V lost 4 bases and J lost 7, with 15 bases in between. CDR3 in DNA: TGTGCCACCAGTGACCCAAGGGGAAGTGGTGAAAAACTGTTTTTT. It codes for CATSDPRGSGEKLFF.

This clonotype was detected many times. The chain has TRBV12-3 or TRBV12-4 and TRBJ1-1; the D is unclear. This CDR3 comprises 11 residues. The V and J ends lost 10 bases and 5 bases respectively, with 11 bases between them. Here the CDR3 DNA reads TGTGCCATAGCGGGGTTTACTGAAGCTTTCTTT. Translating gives CAIAGFTEAFF.

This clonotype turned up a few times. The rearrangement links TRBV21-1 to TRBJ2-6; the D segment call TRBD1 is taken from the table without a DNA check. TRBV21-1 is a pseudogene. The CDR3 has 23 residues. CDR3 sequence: CASSPLRREQGPTGCSGANVLTF. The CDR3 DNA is TGTGCCAGCAGCCCCCTCCGGAGGGAGCAGGGGCCCACTGGTTGCTCTGGGGCCAACGTCCTGACTTTC.

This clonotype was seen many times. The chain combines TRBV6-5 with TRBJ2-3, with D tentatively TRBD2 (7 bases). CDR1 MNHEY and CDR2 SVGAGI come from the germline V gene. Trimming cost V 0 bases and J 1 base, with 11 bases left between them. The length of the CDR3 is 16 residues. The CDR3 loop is CASSYSGGQGTDTQYF. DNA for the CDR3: TGTGCCAGCAGTTACTCGGGGGGGCAGGGCACAGATACGCAGTATTTT.

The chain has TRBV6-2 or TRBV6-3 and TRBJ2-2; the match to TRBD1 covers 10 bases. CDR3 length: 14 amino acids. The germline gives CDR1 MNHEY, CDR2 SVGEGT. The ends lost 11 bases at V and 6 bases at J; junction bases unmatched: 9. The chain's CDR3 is CAGKRDRGAGELFF. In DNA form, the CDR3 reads TGTGCCGGTAAACGGGACAGGGGCGCCGGGGAGCTGTTTTTT.

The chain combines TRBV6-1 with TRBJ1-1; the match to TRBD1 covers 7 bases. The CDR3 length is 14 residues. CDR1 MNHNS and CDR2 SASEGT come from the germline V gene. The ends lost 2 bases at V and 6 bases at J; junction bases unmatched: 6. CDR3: CASSEQGGIPEAFF. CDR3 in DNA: TGTGCCAGCAGTGAACAGGGGGGGATCCCTGAAGCTTTCTTT.

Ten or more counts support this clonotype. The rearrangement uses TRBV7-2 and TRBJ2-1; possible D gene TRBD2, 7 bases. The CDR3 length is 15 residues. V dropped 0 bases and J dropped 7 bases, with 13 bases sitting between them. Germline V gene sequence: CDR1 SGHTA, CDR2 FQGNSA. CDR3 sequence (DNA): TGTGCCAGCAGCTTAGCTTGGACTAGGGGGAATGAGCAGTTCTTC. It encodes CASSLAWTRGNEQFF.

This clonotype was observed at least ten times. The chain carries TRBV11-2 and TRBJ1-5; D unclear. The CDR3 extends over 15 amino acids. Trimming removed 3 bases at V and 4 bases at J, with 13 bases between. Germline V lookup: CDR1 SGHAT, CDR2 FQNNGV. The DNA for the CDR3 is TGTGCCAGCAGCTTTCGCCCAGGCCTTAATCAGCCCCAGCATTTT. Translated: CASSFRPGLNQPQHF.

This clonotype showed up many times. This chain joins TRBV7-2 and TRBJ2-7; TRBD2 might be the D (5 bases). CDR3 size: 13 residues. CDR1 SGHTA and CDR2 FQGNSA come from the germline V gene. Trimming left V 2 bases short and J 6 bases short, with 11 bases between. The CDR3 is CASSLFRRGEQYF. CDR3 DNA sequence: TGTGCCAGCAGCTTATTCCGACGGGGCGAGCAGTACTTC.

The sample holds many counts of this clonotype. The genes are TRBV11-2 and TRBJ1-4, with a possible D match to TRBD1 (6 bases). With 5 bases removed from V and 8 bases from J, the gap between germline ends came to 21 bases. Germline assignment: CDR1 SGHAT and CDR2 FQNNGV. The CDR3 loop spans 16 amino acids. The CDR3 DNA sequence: TGTGCCAGCAGCCCGAGGTCGTCAGGGGCTAGCGAAAAACTGTTTTTT. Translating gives CASSPRSSGASEKLFF.

The CDR3: CSVEGSGGGTDTQYF. CDR3 in DNA: TGCAGCGTTGAAGGCAGCGGGGGCGGCACAGATACGCAGTATTTT. The chain joins TRBV29-1 to TRBJ2-3, with 8 bases lining up with TRBD2. The CDR3 has 15 amino acids. The V gene's germline CDR1 is SQVTM and CDR2 ANQGSEA. V lost 1 base, J lost 1 base, and 4 bases stayed unmatched.

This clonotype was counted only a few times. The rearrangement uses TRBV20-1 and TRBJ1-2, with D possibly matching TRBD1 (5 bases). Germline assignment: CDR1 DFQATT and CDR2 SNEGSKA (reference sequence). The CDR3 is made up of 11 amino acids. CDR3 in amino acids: CIIREPYGYTF. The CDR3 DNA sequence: TGCATCATCAGGGAGCCCTATGGCTACACCTTC.

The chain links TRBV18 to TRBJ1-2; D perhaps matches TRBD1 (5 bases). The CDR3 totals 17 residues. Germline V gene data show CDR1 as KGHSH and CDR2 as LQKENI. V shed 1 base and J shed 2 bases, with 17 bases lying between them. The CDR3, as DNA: TGTGCCAGCTCACCACGCGTTGGGGGAGCCGAAAACTATGGCTACACCTTC. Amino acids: CASSPRVGGAENYGYTF. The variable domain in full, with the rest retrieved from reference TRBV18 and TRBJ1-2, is NAGVMQNPRHLVRRRGQEARLRCSPMKGHSHVYWYRQLPEEGLKFMVYLQKENIIDESGMPKERFSAEFPKEGPSILRIQQVVRGDSAAYFCASSPRVGGAENYGYTFGSGTRLTVV.

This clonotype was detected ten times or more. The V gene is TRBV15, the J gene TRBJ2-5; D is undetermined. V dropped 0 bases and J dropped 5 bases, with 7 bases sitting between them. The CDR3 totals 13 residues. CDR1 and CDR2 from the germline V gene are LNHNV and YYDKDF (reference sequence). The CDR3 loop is CATSRDVRETQYF. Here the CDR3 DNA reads TGTGCCACCAGCAGAGACGTTCGCGAGACCCAGTACTTC.

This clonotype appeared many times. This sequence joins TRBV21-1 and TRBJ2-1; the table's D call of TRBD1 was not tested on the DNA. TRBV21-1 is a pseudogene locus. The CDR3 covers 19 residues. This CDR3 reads CASTLSGTGTSHSYNEQFF. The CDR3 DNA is TGTGCCAGCACCTTAAGTGGGACAGGGACTAGCCATTCCTACAATGAGCAGTTCTTC.

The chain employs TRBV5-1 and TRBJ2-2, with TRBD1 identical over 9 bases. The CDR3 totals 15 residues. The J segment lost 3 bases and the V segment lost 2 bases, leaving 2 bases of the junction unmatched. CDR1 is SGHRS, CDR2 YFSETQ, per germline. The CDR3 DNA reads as TGCGCCAGCAGCTTCCGGACAGGGGACACCGGGGAGCTGTTTTTT. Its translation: CASSFRTGDTGELFF.

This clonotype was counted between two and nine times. CDR3 nucleotide sequence: TGTGCCAGCAGTTTGGAACAAATAAACACCATATATTTT. Its protein product is CASSLEQINTIYF. The chain has TRBV12-3 or TRBV12-4 and TRBJ1-3, with D unclear. V dropped 3 bases and J dropped 6 bases, with 9 bases sitting between them. The CDR3 spans 13 residues.

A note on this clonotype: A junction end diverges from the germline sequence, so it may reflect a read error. CDR3 bases: TGTGCCAGCGGCCAAGATGAGTGGCGGACTGAAGCTTTCTTT. Amino acids: CASGQDEWRTEAFF. The chain has TRBV4-2 and TRBJ1-1; no firm D call. Germline loops: CDR1 LGHNA, CDR2 YNFKEQ. The CDR3 covers 14 residues.

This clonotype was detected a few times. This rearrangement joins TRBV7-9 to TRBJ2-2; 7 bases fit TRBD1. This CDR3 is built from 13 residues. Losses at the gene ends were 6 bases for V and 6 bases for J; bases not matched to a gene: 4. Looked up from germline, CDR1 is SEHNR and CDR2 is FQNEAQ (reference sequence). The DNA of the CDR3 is TGTGCCAGCAGTCGAGGGGGCGCCGGGGAGCTGTTTTTT. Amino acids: CASSRGGAGELFF. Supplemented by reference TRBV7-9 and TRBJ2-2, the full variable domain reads DTGVSQNPRHKITKRGQNVTFRCDPISEHNRLYWYRQTLGQGPEFLTYFQNEAQLEKSRLLSDRFSAERPKGSFSTLEIQRTEQGDSAMYLCASSRGGAGELFFGEGSRLTVL.

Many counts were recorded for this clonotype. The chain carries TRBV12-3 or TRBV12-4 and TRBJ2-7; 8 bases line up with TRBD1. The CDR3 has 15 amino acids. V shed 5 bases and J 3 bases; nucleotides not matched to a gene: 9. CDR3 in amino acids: CASSKPGTGGYEQYF. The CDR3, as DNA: TGTGCCAGCAGTAAACCCGGGACAGGAGGCTACGAGCAGTACTTC.

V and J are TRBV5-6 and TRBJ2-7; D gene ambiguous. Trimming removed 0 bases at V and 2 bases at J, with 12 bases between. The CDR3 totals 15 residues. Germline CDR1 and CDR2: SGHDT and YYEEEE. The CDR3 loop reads CASSLVPGIAYEQYF. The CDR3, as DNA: TGTGCCAGCAGCTTGGTGCCTGGGATTGCCTACGAGCAGTACTTC.